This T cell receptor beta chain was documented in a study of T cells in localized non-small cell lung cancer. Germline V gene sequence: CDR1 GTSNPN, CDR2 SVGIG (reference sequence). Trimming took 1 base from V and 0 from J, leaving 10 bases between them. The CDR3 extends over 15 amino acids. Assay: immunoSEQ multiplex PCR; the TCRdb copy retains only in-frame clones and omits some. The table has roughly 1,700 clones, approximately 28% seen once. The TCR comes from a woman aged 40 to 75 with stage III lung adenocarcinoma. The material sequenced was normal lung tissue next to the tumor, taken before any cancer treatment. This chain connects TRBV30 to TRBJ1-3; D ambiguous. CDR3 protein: CAWSGGGPSGNTIYF. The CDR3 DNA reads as TGTGCCTGGAGTGGAGGAGGCCCCTCTGGAAACACCATATATTTT.